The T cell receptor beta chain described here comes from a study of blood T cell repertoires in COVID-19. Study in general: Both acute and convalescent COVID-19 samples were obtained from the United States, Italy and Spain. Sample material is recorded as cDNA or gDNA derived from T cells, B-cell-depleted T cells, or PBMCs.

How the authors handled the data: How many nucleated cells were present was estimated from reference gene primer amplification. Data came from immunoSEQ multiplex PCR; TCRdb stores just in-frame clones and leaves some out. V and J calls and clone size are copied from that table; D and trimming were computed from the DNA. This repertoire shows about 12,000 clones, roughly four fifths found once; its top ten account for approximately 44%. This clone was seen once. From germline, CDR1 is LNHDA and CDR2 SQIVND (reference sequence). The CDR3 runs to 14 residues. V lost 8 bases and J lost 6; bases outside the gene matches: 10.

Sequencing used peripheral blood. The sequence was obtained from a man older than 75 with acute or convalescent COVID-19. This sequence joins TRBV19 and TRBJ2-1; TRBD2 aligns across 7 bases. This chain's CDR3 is CASGQGEGTNEQFF. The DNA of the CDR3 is TGTGCCAGTGGACAAGGGGAGGGAACCAATGAGCAGTTCTTC.